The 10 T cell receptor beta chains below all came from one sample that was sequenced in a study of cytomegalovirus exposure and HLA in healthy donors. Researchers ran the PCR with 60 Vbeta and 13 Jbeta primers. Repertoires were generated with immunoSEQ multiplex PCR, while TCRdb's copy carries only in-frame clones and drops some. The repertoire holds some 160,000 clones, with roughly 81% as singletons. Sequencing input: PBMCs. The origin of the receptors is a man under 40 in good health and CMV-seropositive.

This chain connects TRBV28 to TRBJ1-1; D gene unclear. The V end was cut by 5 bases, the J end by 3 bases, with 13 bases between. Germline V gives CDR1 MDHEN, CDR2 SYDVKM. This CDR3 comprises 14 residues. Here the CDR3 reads CASSPLRTYTEAFF. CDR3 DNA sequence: TGTGCCAGCAGTCCCCTACGCACCTACACTGAAGCTTTCTTT.

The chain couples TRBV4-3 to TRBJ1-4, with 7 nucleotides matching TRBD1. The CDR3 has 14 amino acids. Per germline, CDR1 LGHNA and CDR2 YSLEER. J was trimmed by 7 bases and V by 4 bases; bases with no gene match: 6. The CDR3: CASSLRQGSEKLFF. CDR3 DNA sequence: TGCGCCAGCAGCCTTCGACAGGGAAGTGAAAAACTGTTTTTT.

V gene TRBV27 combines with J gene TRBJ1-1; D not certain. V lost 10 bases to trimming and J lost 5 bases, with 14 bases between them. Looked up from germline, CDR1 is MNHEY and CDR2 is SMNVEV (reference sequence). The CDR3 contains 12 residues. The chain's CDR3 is CATLKGGTEAFF. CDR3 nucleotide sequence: TGTGCCACCCTGAAGGGAGGAACTGAAGCTTTCTTT.

The DNA of the CDR3 is TGTGCTAGTGGTTTGGTACCGCGTCAGGTTGCCACCTACAATGAGCAGTTCTTC. Translation gives CASGLVPRQVATYNEQFF. The gene calls are TRBV12-5 and TRBJ2-1; D is uncertain. V lost 0 bases, J lost 2 bases, and 17 bases lay in between. This CDR3 comprises 18 residues. CDR1 is LGHNT and CDR2 is FRNRAP in the germline V gene.

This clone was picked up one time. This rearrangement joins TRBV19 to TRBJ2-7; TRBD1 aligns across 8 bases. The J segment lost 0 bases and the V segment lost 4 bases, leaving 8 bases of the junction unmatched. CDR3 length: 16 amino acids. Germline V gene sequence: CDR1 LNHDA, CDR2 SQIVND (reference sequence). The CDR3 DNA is TGTGCCAGTAGTAACCGAGCAGGGGGCCCCTCCTACGAGCAGTACGTC. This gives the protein CASSNRAGGPSYEQYV.

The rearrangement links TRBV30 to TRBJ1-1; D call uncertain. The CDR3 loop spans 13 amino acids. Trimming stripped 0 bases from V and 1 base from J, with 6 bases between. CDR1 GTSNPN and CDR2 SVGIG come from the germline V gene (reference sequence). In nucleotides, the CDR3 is TGTGCCTGGAGTGTACAACCGAACACTGAAGCTTTCTTT. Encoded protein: CAWSVQPNTEAFF.

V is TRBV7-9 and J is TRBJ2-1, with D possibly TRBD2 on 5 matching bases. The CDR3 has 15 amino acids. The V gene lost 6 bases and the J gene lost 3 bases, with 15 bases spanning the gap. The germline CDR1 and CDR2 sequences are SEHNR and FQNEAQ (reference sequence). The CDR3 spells CASSLPGSDYNEQFF. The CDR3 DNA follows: TGTGCCAGCAGTCTCCCGGGGAGTGACTACAATGAGCAGTTCTTC. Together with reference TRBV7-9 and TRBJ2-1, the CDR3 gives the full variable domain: DTGVSQNPRHKITKRGQNVTFRCDPISEHNRLYWYRQTLGQGPEFLTYFQNEAQLEKSRLLSDRFSAERPKGSFSTLEIQRTEQGDSAMYLCASSLPGSDYNEQFFGPGTRLTVL.

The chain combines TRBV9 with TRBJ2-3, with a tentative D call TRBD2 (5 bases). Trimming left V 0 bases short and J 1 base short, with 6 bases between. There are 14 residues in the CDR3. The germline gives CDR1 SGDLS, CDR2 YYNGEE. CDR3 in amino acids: CASSVGGRTDTQYF. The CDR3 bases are TGTGCCAGCAGCGTAGGAGGGCGCACAGATACGCAGTATTTT.

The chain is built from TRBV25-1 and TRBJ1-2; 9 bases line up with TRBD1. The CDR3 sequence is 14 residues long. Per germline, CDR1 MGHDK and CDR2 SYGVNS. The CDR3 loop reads CAASEDRGIYGYTF. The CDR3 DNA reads TGTGCAGCCTCCGAGGACAGGGGTATCTATGGCTACACCTTC.

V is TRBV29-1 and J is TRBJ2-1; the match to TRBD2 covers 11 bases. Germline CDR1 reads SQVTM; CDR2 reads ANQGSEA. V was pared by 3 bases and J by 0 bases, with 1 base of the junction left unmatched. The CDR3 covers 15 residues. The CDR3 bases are TGCAGCGTTGATACTAGCGGGAGCTCCTACAATGAGCAGTTCTTC. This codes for CSVDTSGSSYNEQFF.